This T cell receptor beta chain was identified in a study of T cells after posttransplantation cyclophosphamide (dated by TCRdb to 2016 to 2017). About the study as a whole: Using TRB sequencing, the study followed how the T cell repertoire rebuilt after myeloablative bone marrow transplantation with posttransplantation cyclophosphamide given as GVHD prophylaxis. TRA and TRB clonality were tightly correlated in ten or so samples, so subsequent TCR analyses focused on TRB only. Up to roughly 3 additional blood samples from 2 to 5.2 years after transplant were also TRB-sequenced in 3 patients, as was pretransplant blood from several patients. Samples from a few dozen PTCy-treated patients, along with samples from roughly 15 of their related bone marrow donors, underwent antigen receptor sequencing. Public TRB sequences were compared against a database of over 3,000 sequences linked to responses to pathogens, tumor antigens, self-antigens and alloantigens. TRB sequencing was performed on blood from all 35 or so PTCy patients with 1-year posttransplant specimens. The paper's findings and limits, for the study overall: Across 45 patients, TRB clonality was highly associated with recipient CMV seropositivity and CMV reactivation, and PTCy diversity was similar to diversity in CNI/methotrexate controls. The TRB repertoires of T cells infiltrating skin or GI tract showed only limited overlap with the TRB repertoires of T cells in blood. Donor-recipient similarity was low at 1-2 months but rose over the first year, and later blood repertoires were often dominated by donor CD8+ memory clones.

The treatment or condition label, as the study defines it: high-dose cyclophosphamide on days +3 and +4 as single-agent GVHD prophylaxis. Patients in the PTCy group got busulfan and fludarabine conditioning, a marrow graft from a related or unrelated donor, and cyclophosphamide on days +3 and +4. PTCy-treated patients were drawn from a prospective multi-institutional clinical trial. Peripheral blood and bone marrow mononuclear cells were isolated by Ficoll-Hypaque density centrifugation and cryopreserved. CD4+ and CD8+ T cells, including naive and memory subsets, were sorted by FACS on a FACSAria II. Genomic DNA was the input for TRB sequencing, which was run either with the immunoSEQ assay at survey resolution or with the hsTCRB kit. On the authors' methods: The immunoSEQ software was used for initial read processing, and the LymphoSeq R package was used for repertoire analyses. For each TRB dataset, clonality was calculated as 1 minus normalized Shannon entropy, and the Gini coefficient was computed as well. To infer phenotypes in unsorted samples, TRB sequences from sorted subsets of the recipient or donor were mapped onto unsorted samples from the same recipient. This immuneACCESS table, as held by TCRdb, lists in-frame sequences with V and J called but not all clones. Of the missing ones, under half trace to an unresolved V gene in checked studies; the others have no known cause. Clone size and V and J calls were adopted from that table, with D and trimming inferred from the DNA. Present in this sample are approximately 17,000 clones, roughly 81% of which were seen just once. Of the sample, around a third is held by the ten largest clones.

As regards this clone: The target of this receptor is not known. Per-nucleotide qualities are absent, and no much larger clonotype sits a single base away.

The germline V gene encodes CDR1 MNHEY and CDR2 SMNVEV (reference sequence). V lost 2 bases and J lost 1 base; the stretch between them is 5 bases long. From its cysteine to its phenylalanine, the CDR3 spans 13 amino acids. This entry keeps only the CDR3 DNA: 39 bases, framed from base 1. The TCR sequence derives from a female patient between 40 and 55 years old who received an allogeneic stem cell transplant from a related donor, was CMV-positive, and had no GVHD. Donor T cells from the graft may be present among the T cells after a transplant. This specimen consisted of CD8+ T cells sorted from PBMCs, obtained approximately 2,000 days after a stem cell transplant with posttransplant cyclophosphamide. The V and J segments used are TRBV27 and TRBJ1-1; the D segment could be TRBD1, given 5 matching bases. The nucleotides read TGTGCCAGCAGTTTAGGGGCGAACACTGAAGCTTTCTTT. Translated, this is CASSLGANTEAFF.